Each of the 22 T cell receptor beta chains below was sequenced from the same sample in a study of blood T cell repertoires in COVID-19. This table comes from immunoSEQ multiplex PCR, and its TCRdb copy is limited to in-frame clones, with some not included. This sample has 150,000 to 200,000 clones, with about 80% found just once. What was sequenced was peripheral blood. These receptors all stem from a human donor with acute or convalescent COVID-19. The donor label of this sample is uncertain.

The gene calls are TRBV29-1 and TRBJ2-2, with 7 bases fitting TRBD2. Germline loops: CDR1 SQVTM, CDR2 ANQGSEA. V lost 3 bases to trimming and J lost 7 bases; unmatched junction nucleotides: 5. This CDR3 contains 13 residues. CDR3 region: CSVDRGGVGELFF. CDR3 coding DNA: TGCAGCGTTGATAGGGGAGGGGTCGGGGAGCTGTTTTTT.

The count of this clone is one. The rearrangement uses TRBV9 and TRBJ1-1; 9 bases align to TRBD1. The germline V gene encodes CDR1 SGDLS and CDR2 YYNGEE. The CDR3 totals 15 residues. V was clipped by 2 bases and J by 3 bases; unmatched bases: 5. CDR3 residues: CASSVGTGRDTEAFF. The CDR3 nucleotides are TGTGCCAGCAGCGTGGGGACAGGGCGGGACACTGAAGCTTTCTTT. Supplemented by reference TRBV9 and TRBJ1-1, the full variable domain reads DSGVTQTPKHLITATGQRVTLRCSPRSGDLSVYWYQQSLDQGLQFLIQYYNGEERAKGNILERFSAQQFPDLHSELNLSSLELGDSALYFCASSVGTGRDTEAFFGQGTRLTVV.

V and J are TRBV11-2 and TRBJ1-5; TRBD1 matches 8 bases. The J segment lost 7 bases and the V segment lost 5 bases, leaving 7 bases of the junction unmatched. This CDR3 contains 14 residues. CDR1 and CDR2 from the germline V gene are SGHAT and FQNNGV. CDR3 in DNA: TGTGCCAGCAGCGCGGACAGGGTTAACCAGCCCCAGCATTTT. It yields the protein CASSADRVNQPQHF.

The gene calls are TRBV30 and TRBJ2-2; 8 positions match TRBD2. V gave up 3 bases and J gave up 5 bases; unmatched junction bases: 8. This CDR3 has 15 amino acids. CDR1 GTSNPN and CDR2 SVGIG come from the germline V gene (reference sequence). This CDR3 reads CAWRRGGPGTGELFF. The DNA for the CDR3 is TGTGCCTGGAGGCGCGGGGGGCCGGGTACCGGGGAGCTGTTTTTT.

J is TRBJ1-5 and V is TRBV18, with 9 bases matching TRBD1. The CDR3 consists of 15 residues. V trimming: 5 bases; J trimming: 3 bases; junction bases outside the gene matches: 5. CDR1 and CDR2 (germline): KGHSH, LQKENI. CDR3 sequence (DNA): TGTGCCAGCTCATCGGGACAGGGAAACAATCAGCCCCAGCATTTT. The encoded protein is CASSSGQGNNQPQHF.

This rearrangement joins TRBV5-1 to TRBJ2-5, with 8 bases aligning to TRBD2. Germline-derived CDR1 and CDR2 are SGHRS and YFSETQ. The CDR3 covers 16 residues. J lost 2 bases, V lost 2 bases, and 8 bases had no gene match. The chain's CDR3 is CASSFMGLEAQETQYF. In DNA form, the CDR3 reads TGCGCCAGCAGCTTTATGGGACTAGAGGCTCAAGAGACCCAGTACTTC.

This rearrangement joins TRBV10-2 to TRBJ1-2; tentative D call: TRBD1 (5 bases). This CDR3 has 16 residues. Germline V gives CDR1 WSHSY, CDR2 SAAADI. Trimming stripped 0 bases from V and 1 base from J, with 12 bases between. For the CDR3, the DNA is TGCGCCAGCAGTGAGTCTGACAGCTACTATAACTATGGCTACACCTTC. This translates into CASSESDSYYNYGYTF.

This rearrangement joins TRBV28 to TRBJ2-2; 7 bases fit TRBD1. V shed 2 bases, J shed 2 bases, and the junction held 5 bases outside the gene matches. There are 16 residues in the CDR3. Germline V lookup: CDR1 MDHEN, CDR2 SYDVKM. Here the CDR3 DNA reads TGTGCCAGCAGTTTAAATCAGGGGGTCAACACCGGGGAGCTGTTTTTT. This sequence encodes CASSLNQGVNTGELFF.

The chain has TRBV7-3 and TRBJ2-2, with D possibly TRBD1 on 5 matching bases. V was clipped by 3 bases and J by 2 bases, with 7 bases between them. The V gene's germline CDR1 is SGHTA and CDR2 FQGTGA. This CDR3 has 14 residues. The CDR3 reads CASSLTVNTGELFF. The CDR3 coding sequence is TGTGCCAGCAGCTTGACAGTCAACACCGGGGAGCTGTTTTTT.

The chain combines TRBV9 with TRBJ2-3, with 8 bases identical to TRBD2. The V segment lost 1 base and the J segment 0 bases; nucleotides outside the gene matches: 4. Germline V gene data show CDR1 as SGDLS and CDR2 as YYNGEE. This CDR3 has 16 amino acids. CDR3 protein: CASSVMVAGSTDTQYF. Here the CDR3 DNA reads TGTGCCAGCAGCGTAATGGTAGCGGGGAGCACAGATACGCAGTATTTT.

The chain joins TRBV13 to TRBJ1-2, with TRBD1 identical over 9 bases. This CDR3 spans 14 amino acids. Germline V gene data show CDR1 as PRHDT and CDR2 as FYEKMQ (reference sequence). Unmatched junction bases numbered 4, after V lost 6 bases and J lost 2 bases. The CDR3 sequence: CASRPGQGNYGYTF. In nucleotides, the CDR3 is TGTGCCAGCAGACCTGGACAGGGGAACTATGGCTACACCTTC.

The rearrangement uses TRBV2 and TRBJ2-5; maybe TRBD2 (5 bases). The CDR3 has 13 amino acids. Germline V gene data show CDR1 as SNHLY and CDR2 as FYNNEI. Trimming took off 4 bases at V and 0 bases at J, with 6 bases between the two ends. The CDR3 nucleotides are TGTGCCAGCAGTGTGGACTACCAAGAGACCCAGTACTTC. Translation gives CASSVDYQETQYF.

CDR3: CASSELRIQYF. CDR3 coding DNA: TGTGCCAGCAGTGAGCTGCGGATTCAGTACTTC. V is TRBV6-1 and J is TRBJ2-4; no clear D. The CDR3 sequence is 11 residues long. From germline, CDR1 is MNHNS and CDR2 SASEGT. Trimming cost V 3 bases and J 10 bases, with 7 bases left between them.

The chain recombines TRBV2 with TRBJ2-5; tentative D call: TRBD1 (6 bases). The CDR3 spans 13 residues. Trimming removed 10 bases at V and 5 bases at J, with 17 bases between. Germline CDR1 SNHLY, CDR2 FYNNEI. CDR3 DNA sequence: TGTGCCACTAGGGGGAAGGCCAAGGAGACCCAGTACTTC. Translating it yields CATRGKAKETQYF. Complete variable domain (other parts from reference TRBV2 and TRBJ2-5): EPEVTQTPSHQVTQMGQEVILRCVPISNHLYFYWYRQILGQKVEFLVSFYNNEISEKSEIFDDQFSVERPDGSNFTLKIRSTKLEDSAMYFCATRGKAKETQYFGPGTRLLVL.

This clone appeared once. The genes are TRBV28 and TRBJ1-5; no clear D. V was cut by 6 bases and J by 4 bases, with 7 bases left in between. CDR3 length: 12 amino acids. Germline loops: CDR1 MDHEN, CDR2 SYDVKM. As DNA, the CDR3 is TGTGCCAGCAGAGAGGGAAATCAGCCCCAGCATTTT. The encoded protein is CASREGNQPQHF.

This chain connects TRBV19 to TRBJ1-5; a possible D gene is TRBD1 (6 bases). The germline V and J ends were trimmed by 7 bases and 3 bases, with 19 bases remaining between them. CDR1 LNHDA and CDR2 SQIVND come from the germline V gene (reference sequence). The CDR3 loop spans 16 amino acids. The CDR3 bases are TGTGCCAGTAATATTGCCAGGGGTATCGACAATCAGCCCCAGCATTTT. It yields the protein CASNIARGIDNQPQHF.

V usage is TRBV7-7 and J usage is TRBJ2-2; D possibly corresponds to TRBD2 (6 bases). V gave up 5 bases and J gave up 3 bases, with 22 bases separating them. Germline CDR1 SSHAT, CDR2 FNYEAQ (reference sequence). The CDR3 has 18 residues. The CDR3 DNA sequence: TGTGCCAGCAGCCAAGCAAGGGACGGGAGAAGGTACACCGGGGAGCTGTTTTTT. It codes for CASSQARDGRRYTGELFF.

The V and J genes are TRBV7-9 and TRBJ2-7, with D unresolved. Germline V gene sequence: CDR1 SEHNR, CDR2 FQNEAQ (reference sequence). This CDR3 comprises 13 residues. Trimming took off 1 base at V and 2 bases at J, with 6 bases between the two ends. Here the CDR3 reads CASSLDPTYEQYF. For the CDR3, the DNA is TGTGCCAGCAGCTTAGACCCTACCTACGAGCAGTACTTC.

The chain has TRBV3-1 (or the pseudogene TRBV3-2) and TRBJ2-1; D is ambiguous. CDR3 length equals 14 residues. Trimming left V 1 base short and J 9 bases short, with 13 bases between. CDR1 and CDR2 (germline): LGHDT, YNNKEL (reference sequence). DNA of the CDR3: TGTGCCAGCAGCCAAGGCTATGACTCGAGTGAGCAGTTCTTC. Translating gives CASSQGYDSSEQFF.

The V call is TRBV28, the J call TRBJ2-2; no reliable D call. Trimming stripped 8 bases from V and 0 bases from J, with 7 bases between. This CDR3 region has 13 residues. Per the germline V gene, CDR1 is MDHEN and CDR2 is SYDVKM. The CDR3 region is CASDIANTGELFF. CDR3 nucleotide sequence: TGTGCCAGCGACATAGCGAACACCGGGGAGCTGTTTTTT.

The gene calls are TRBV29-1 and TRBJ1-1; D is perhaps TRBD1 (5 bases). This CDR3 has 14 residues. The germline CDR1 and CDR2 sequences are SQVTM and ANQGSEA. V was pared by 8 bases and J by 0 bases, with 16 bases between. The DNA of the CDR3 is TGCAGCACCCGACGGGGACTCTTGAACACTGAAGCTTTCTTT. It translates to CSTRRGLLNTEAFF.

The DNA of the CDR3 is TGTGCTAGTGCCCTCGGGGTTGCCTACGAGCAGTACTTC. Amino acids: CASALGVAYEQYF. The V gene is TRBV12-5, the J gene TRBJ2-7; D may be TRBD2 (5 bases). The germline V gene encodes CDR1 LGHNT and CDR2 FRNRAP. The CDR3 totals 13 residues. V was shortened by 7 bases and J by 2 bases, with 12 bases between the two germline ends.